The 24 T cell receptor beta chains given below trace back to one sample, sequenced in a study of cytomegalovirus exposure and HLA in healthy donors. The PCR was carried out with 60 Vbeta primers and 13 Jbeta primers. Sequencing used immunoSEQ multiplex PCR; TCRdb keeps in-frame clones, though not all of them. The data show 150,000 to 200,000 clones, with about 80% seen just once and 0.95% to 1.4% held by the top ten. The material sequenced was PBMCs. The receptors come from a woman aged 40-49 years in good health and CMV-seronegative.

V gene TRBV27 combines with J gene TRBJ2-1; TRBD2 is a possible D gene (6 bases). This CDR3 spans 16 amino acids. V lost 6 bases and J lost 4, with 19 bases in between. CDR1 is MNHEY, CDR2 SMNVEV, per germline (reference sequence). The CDR3 protein is CASRGSGLSFYNEQFF. The CDR3 DNA sequence: TGTGCCAGCAGAGGTTCGGGACTTAGCTTTTACAATGAGCAGTTCTTC.

The J gene is TRBJ1-2, the V gene TRBV2; tentatively, D is TRBD1 (5 bases). CDR3 length equals 15 residues. The germline CDR1 and CDR2 sequences are SNHLY and FYNNEI. Trimming removed 8 bases from V and 7 bases from J, with 23 bases in between. The CDR3 spells CASPPGSGGGGGYTF. In DNA form, the CDR3 reads TGTGCCAGCCCCCCCGGGTCGGGGGGGGGTGGTGGCTACACCTTC.

V and J are TRBV5-1 and TRBJ2-5, with 11 bases identical to TRBD1. Germline V lookup: CDR1 SGHRS, CDR2 YFSETQ. The V segment lost 4 bases and the J segment 4 bases; nucleotides outside the gene matches: 3. This CDR3 is 14 amino acids long. The CDR3 spells CASSPGTGGETQYF. As DNA, the CDR3 is TGCGCCAGCAGCCCAGGGACAGGGGGAGAGACCCAGTACTTC.

V and J are TRBV19 and TRBJ2-2; TRBD1 matches at 12 bases. There are 16 residues in the CDR3. Per germline, CDR1 LNHDA and CDR2 SQIVND (reference sequence). V lost 10 bases, J lost 5 bases, and 11 bases stayed unmatched. The CDR3 DNA sequence: TGTGCCACCCGAAGGGACAGGGGGCGGAAAACCGGGGAGCTGTTTTTT. Its protein is CATRRDRGRKTGELFF. The full variable domain, with the rest looked up from reference TRBV19 and TRBJ2-2, is DGGITQSPKYLFRKEGQNVTLSCEQNLNHDAMYWYRQDPGQGLRLIYYSQIVNDFQKGDIAEGYSVSREKKESFPLTVTSAQKNPTAFYLCATRRDRGRKTGELFFGEGSRLTVL.

The chain couples TRBV6-1 to TRBJ1-2; D unresolved. The V end was cut by 2 bases, the J end by 4 bases, with 14 bases between. CDR1 and CDR2 (germline): MNHNS, SASEGT. CDR3 length: 15 residues. This CDR3 reads CASSESWAVGYGYTF. Written as DNA, the CDR3 is TGTGCCAGCAGTGAATCATGGGCCGTGGGCTATGGCTACACCTTC.

This sequence joins TRBV11-1 and TRBJ1-1; 9 bases line up with TRBD1. The CDR3 sequence is 15 residues long. Germline V gene sequence: CDR1 SGHAT, CDR2 FQDESV (reference sequence). Unmatched junction bases numbered 8, after V lost 6 bases and J lost 3 bases. CDR3 sequence: CASRSRQGVYTEAFF. The CDR3, as DNA: TGTGCCAGCAGATCCCGACAGGGGGTCTACACTGAAGCTTTCTTT.

In this sample, this clone turned up a few times. This sequence joins TRBV11-1 and TRBJ2-7; D is unresolved. The CDR3 has 13 amino acids. The V gene's germline CDR1 is SGHAT and CDR2 FQDESV (reference sequence). The V gene lost 8 bases and the J gene lost 3 bases, with 14 bases spanning the gap. The CDR3 coding sequence is TGTGCCAGCGGCCCGGAGCCCCTCTACGAGCAGTACGTC. It codes for CASGPEPLYEQYV.

The chain is built from TRBV25-1 and TRBJ2-7, with 7 bases aligning to TRBD1. This CDR3 region has 15 residues. The J segment lost 1 base and the V segment lost 5 bases, leaving 8 bases of the junction unmatched. Germline V gene lookup returns CDR1 MGHDK and CDR2 SYGVNS. The CDR3: CASSPNRGFSYEQYF. The CDR3, as DNA: TGTGCCAGCAGTCCGAACAGGGGATTTTCCTACGAGCAGTACTTC.

The chain combines TRBV6-1 with TRBJ2-3, with D possibly being TRBD2 (6 bases). V gave up 3 bases and J gave up 2 bases, with 12 bases separating them. The CDR3 runs to 15 residues. The V gene's germline CDR1 is MNHNS and CDR2 SASEGT. In DNA form, the CDR3 reads TGTGCCAGCAGTGAGACGGCGGGAATCACAGATACGCAGTATTTT. Amino acid sequence: CASSETAGITDTQYF.

This rearrangement joins TRBV15 to TRBJ2-1, with D perhaps TRBD2 (6 bases). Germline V gene data show CDR1 as LNHNV and CDR2 as YYDKDF (reference sequence). The length of the CDR3 is 17 residues. Trimming stripped 0 bases from V and 6 bases from J, with 18 bases between. The CDR3 coding sequence is TGTGCCACCAGCAGAGATCCACCCGGGAGATATTTCAATGAGCAGTTCTTC. It translates to CATSRDPPGRYFNEQFF.

This clone occurred once. CDR3 amino acids: CASSPDRDSYTQYF. The CDR3 bases are TGTGCCAGCAGCCCCGACCGGGACAGCTATACGCAGTATTTT. V is TRBV7-2 and J is TRBJ2-3; TRBD1 matches 7 bases. CDR1 SGHTA and CDR2 FQGNSA come from the germline V gene. The CDR3 is 14 residues long. The J segment lost 7 bases and the V segment lost 5 bases, leaving 9 bases of the junction unmatched.

J is TRBJ2-5 and V is TRBV4-2, with a weak D call TRBD2 (5 bases). The V gene lost 1 base and the J gene lost 4 bases, with 13 bases spanning the gap. Germline V gene sequence: CDR1 LGHNA, CDR2 YNFKEQ. This CDR3 has 15 amino acids. For the CDR3, the DNA is TGTGCCAGCAGCCAAGGAAGCGGTCGAGGAGAGACCCAGTACTTC. It translates to CASSQGSGRGETQYF.

The rearrangement uses TRBV15 and TRBJ2-5; tentatively, D is TRBD2 (6 bases). Germline V lookup: CDR1 LNHNV, CDR2 YYDKDF (reference sequence). The CDR3 extends over 15 amino acids. The V gene lost 1 base and the J gene lost 4 bases, with 13 bases spanning the gap. CDR3 DNA: TGTGCCACCAGCAGAGGCGGGACTGGATTAGAGACCCAGTACTTC. Its translation: CATSRGGTGLETQYF.

V is TRBV6-1 and J is TRBJ1-6; maybe TRBD1 (6 bases). With 11 bases removed from V and 5 bases from J, the gap between germline ends came to 16 bases. This CDR3 contains 14 residues. Germline V gives CDR1 MNHNS, CDR2 SASEGT. The CDR3 here is CAVGGDTHNSPLHF. CDR3 nucleotide sequence: TGTGCCGTCGGTGGGGACACCCATAATTCACCCCTCCACTTT.

The chain combines TRBV2 with TRBJ2-7; possibly TRBD1 for D (6 bases). This CDR3 is built from 12 residues. Trimming took 6 bases from V and 9 from J, leaving 15 bases between them. In germline, CDR1 is SNHLY, CDR2 FYNNEI. This chain's CDR3 is CASRATGSGQYV. As DNA, the CDR3 is TGTGCCAGCAGAGCTACAGGGTCCGGGCAGTACGTC.

The chain combines TRBV18 with TRBJ2-1; D is perhaps TRBD1 (5 bases). Per the germline V gene, CDR1 is KGHSH and CDR2 is LQKENI. Deletions cut 0 bases from V and 9 bases from J, with 15 bases between. The CDR3 covers 15 residues. CDR3: CASSPPNLQGGEQFF. The DNA of the CDR3 is TGTGCCAGCTCACCACCGAACCTCCAGGGTGGTGAGCAGTTCTTC. Supplemented by reference TRBV18 and TRBJ2-1, the full variable domain reads NAGVMQNPRHLVRRRGQEARLRCSPMKGHSHVYWYRQLPEEGLKFMVYLQKENIIDESGMPKERFSAEFPKEGPSILRIQQVVRGDSAAYFCASSPPNLQGGEQFFGPGTRLTVL.

The genes are TRBV5-3 and TRBJ2-7; 7 bases match TRBD1. TRBV5-3 is an ORF for which the function is uncertain. Trimming took 4 bases from V and 3 from J; bases not matched to a gene: 4. The CDR3 has 13 amino acids. The CDR3 reads CARSRDSYYEQYF. CDR3 nucleotide sequence: TGTGCCAGAAGCCGGGACAGTTACTACGAGCAGTACTTC.

V and J are TRBV30 and TRBJ1-1; maybe TRBD1 (5 bases). Germline V gives CDR1 GTSNPN, CDR2 SVGIG (reference sequence). V shed 3 bases and J shed 6 bases, with 8 bases lying between them. The CDR3 has 11 residues. The CDR3 spells CAWREGAEAFF. CDR3 sequence (DNA): TGTGCCTGGAGGGAAGGGGCTGAAGCTTTCTTT.

This clone was seen more than once but under ten times. The chain has TRBV19 and TRBJ1-1; 8 nucleotides agree with TRBD1. V was clipped by 5 bases and J by 4 bases; unmatched bases: 9. This CDR3 has 15 amino acids. CDR1 is LNHDA and CDR2 is SQIVND in the germline V gene (reference sequence). The DNA for the CDR3 is TGTGCCAGTAGTGCGGACAGGGAGAGGTTCACTGAAGCTTTCTTT. It encodes CASSADRERFTEAFF.

The J gene is TRBJ1-1, the V gene TRBV6-5; D is unclear. The CDR3 spans 15 residues. The V gene's germline CDR1 is MNHEY and CDR2 SVGAGI. The ends were cut back, 3 bases at V and 4 bases at J, with 15 bases in the middle. CDR3 amino acids: CASSYSFGGSTEAFF. In DNA, the CDR3 is TGTGCCAGCAGTTATTCCTTCGGTGGGAGCACTGAAGCTTTCTTT.

Here the CDR3 reads CAIRTGDNEKLFF. CDR3 bases: TGTGCCATCAGGACAGGTGATAATGAAAAACTGTTTTTT. The rearrangement uses TRBV10-3 and TRBJ1-4; a weak D match, TRBD1 (6 bases). Trimming took 6 bases from V and 4 from J, leaving 9 bases between them. Germline assignment: CDR1 ENHRY and CDR2 SYGVKD. This CDR3 spans 13 amino acids.

The rearrangement joins TRBV19 to TRBJ1-3; D not resolved. V lost 3 bases, J lost 0 bases, and 12 bases lay in between. The CDR3 covers 16 residues. Germline V gene lookup returns CDR1 LNHDA and CDR2 SQIVND (reference sequence). The CDR3 spells CASSMQSSRSGNTIYF. The CDR3, as DNA: TGTGCCAGTAGTATGCAGTCCTCCCGCTCTGGAAACACCATATATTTT. The full variable domain, its missing parts supplied by reference TRBV19 and TRBJ1-3, is DGGITQSPKYLFRKEGQNVTLSCEQNLNHDAMYWYRQDPGQGLRLIYYSQIVNDFQKGDIAEGYSVSREKKESFPLTVTSAQKNPTAFYLCASSMQSSRSGNTIYFGEGSWLTVV.

The gene calls are TRBV2 and TRBJ2-3; perhaps TRBD2 as D (5 bases). From germline, CDR1 is SNHLY and CDR2 FYNNEI. This CDR3 is built from 14 residues. Trimming shortened V by 8 bases and J by 4 bases, and 16 bases separated the two germline ends. This CDR3 reads CASENSGGPDTQYF. The DNA of the CDR3 is TGTGCCAGCGAAAACAGCGGCGGTCCAGATACGCAGTATTTT. The whole variable domain, filled in from reference TRBV2 and TRBJ2-3, reads EPEVTQTPSHQVTQMGQEVILRCVPISNHLYFYWYRQILGQKVEFLVSFYNNEISEKSEIFDDQFSVERPDGSNFTLKIRSTKLEDSAMYFCASENSGGPDTQYFGPGTRLTVL.

The genes are TRBV19 and TRBJ1-5; no firm D call. Germline V gene data show CDR1 as LNHDA and CDR2 as SQIVND (reference sequence). V was clipped by 4 bases and J by 0 bases, with 10 bases between them. The length of the CDR3 is 15 residues. The CDR3 bases are TGTGCCAGTAGTACCCGGGGTGATAGCAATCAGCCCCAGCATTTT. Its protein is CASSTRGDSNQPQHF. The variable domain in full, with the rest retrieved from reference TRBV19 and TRBJ1-5, is DGGITQSPKYLFRKEGQNVTLSCEQNLNHDAMYWYRQDPGQGLRLIYYSQIVNDFQKGDIAEGYSVSREKKESFPLTVTSAQKNPTAFYLCASSTRGDSNQPQHFGDGTRLSIL.